Listed here are 10 T cell receptor beta chains from one sample, sequenced in a study of T cell changes during pregnancy in multiple sclerosis. Only in-frame clones appear in the TCRdb table, and some are missing; sequencing was by immunoSEQ multiplex PCR. In the table there are tens of thousands of clones, 80% to 95% of which are singletons. The specimen comprised peripheral blood, sampled after pregnancy. The receptors derive from a female donor in good health, enrolled as a control in a pregnancy study.

The CDR3 here is CASSRGQGDTDTQYF. The CDR3 DNA follows: TGTGCCAGCTCACGAGGACAGGGGGACACAGATACGCAGTATTTT. The chain recombines TRBV18 with TRBJ2-3, with TRBD1 identical over 10 bases. Germline V CDR1 and CDR2: KGHSH, LQKENI. The V and J ends lost 4 bases and 2 bases, in that order; junction bases with no gene match: 3. The CDR3 extends over 15 amino acids.

The chain uses TRBV27 and TRBJ1-6; 7 bases align to TRBD1. Germline CDR1 MNHEY, CDR2 SMNVEV (reference sequence). The CDR3 extends over 14 amino acids. The V gene end was trimmed by 5 bases and the J gene end by 7 bases; junction bases not matched to a gene: 5. This chain's CDR3 is CASSRGQINSPLHF. The CDR3 DNA is TGTGCCAGCAGTCGGGGACAGATAAATTCACCCCTCCACTTT.

V gene TRBV4-1 combines with J gene TRBJ1-2; TRBD1 matches at 8 bases. The CDR3 consists of 15 residues. Trimming removed 4 bases from V and 7 bases from J; junction bases left unmatched: 11. Germline-derived CDR1 and CDR2 are MGHRA and YSYEKL. The CDR3 DNA reads TGCGCCAGCAGCCGGACCATGGACAGGGAGGGTGGCTACACCTTC. This translates into CASSRTMDREGGYTF.

The chain uses TRBV7-2 and TRBJ1-5; maybe TRBD1 (6 bases). The germline V gene has CDR1 SGHTA and CDR2 FQGNSA. This CDR3 is 14 amino acids long. V lost 7 bases and J lost 4, with 14 bases in between. CDR3 DNA sequence: TGTGCCAGCACCCGGGATAGGGGGAATCAGCCCCAGCATTTT. Translated, it gives CASTRDRGNQPQHF. Drawing the rest from reference TRBV7-2 and TRBJ1-5, the complete variable domain is GAGVSQSPSNKVTEKGKDVELRCDPISGHTALYWYRQSLGQGLEFLIYFQGNSAPDKSGLPSDRFSAERTGGSVSTLTIQRTQQEDSAVYLCASTRDRGNQPQHFGDGTRLSIL.

The chain couples TRBV27 to TRBJ2-3; D gene unclear. Per the germline V gene, CDR1 is MNHEY and CDR2 is SMNVEV (reference sequence). Trimming stripped 2 bases from V and 0 bases from J, with 9 bases between. This CDR3 has 15 amino acids. As DNA, the CDR3 is TGTGCCAGCAGTTTACTTATCCCTAGCACAGATACGCAGTATTTT. Its translation: CASSLLIPSTDTQYF.

Only one count was recorded for this clone. In DNA form, the CDR3 reads TGTGCCAGCTCACCACTCAAGGACAGGGAACCGTTCTTC. Its protein is CASSPLKDREPFF. The chain uses TRBV18 and TRBJ2-1, with 8 bases fitting TRBD1. Germline V CDR1 and CDR2: KGHSH, LQKENI. V lost 1 base, J lost 15 bases, and 8 bases stayed unmatched. This CDR3 contains 13 residues.

V usage is TRBV25-1 and J usage is TRBJ1-3, with D hard to call. The CDR3 covers 15 residues. V was pared by 3 bases and J by 4 bases, with 13 bases between. Germline CDR1 MGHDK, CDR2 SYGVNS. The chain's CDR3 is CASSDPGLWGNTIYF. The CDR3 DNA reads as TGTGCCAGCAGTGACCCGGGTCTCTGGGGAAACACCATATATTTT. Full variable domain (rest looked up from reference TRBV25-1 and TRBJ1-3): EADIYQTPRYLVIGTGKKITLECSQTMGHDKMYWYQQDPGMELHLIHYSYGVNSTEKGDLSSESTVSRIRTEHFPLTLESARPSHTSQYLCASSDPGLWGNTIYFGEGSWLTVV.

The V gene is TRBV27, the J gene TRBJ2-5; D is unresolved. The CDR3 contains 15 residues. The V and J ends lost 0 bases and 5 bases respectively, with 13 bases between them. Germline V gene sequence: CDR1 MNHEY, CDR2 SMNVEV (reference sequence). The CDR3 region is CASSLSQTTSETQYF. The CDR3 DNA is TGTGCCAGCAGTTTATCGCAAACTACCTCGGAGACCCAGTACTTC.

V gene TRBV5-1 combines with J gene TRBJ2-1; D not resolved. This CDR3 comprises 16 residues. V was shortened by 0 bases and J by 8 bases, with 18 bases between the two germline ends. CDR1 is SGHRS, CDR2 YFSETQ, per germline. The CDR3 sequence is CASSLVLSALSDEQFF. For the CDR3, the DNA is TGCGCCAGCAGCTTGGTTTTGTCAGCGTTAAGCGATGAGCAGTTCTTC.

The V call is TRBV27, the J call TRBJ1-6, with TRBD1 matching over 7 bases. Losses at the gene ends were 3 bases for V and 8 bases for J; bases not matched to a gene: 10. The V gene's germline CDR1 is MNHEY and CDR2 SMNVEV (reference sequence). The CDR3 runs 16 residues. The CDR3 nucleotides read TGTGCCAGCAGTTTTTCCGCAGACAGGGAGGATTCACCCCTCCACTTT. Translation: CASSFSADREDSPLHF.